A single sample gave rise to the 17 T cell receptor beta chains below, sequenced in a study of CXCR3-negative and CXCR3-positive naive CD8 T cells. Broader study findings: Hydrophobicity was higher for TRB CDR3s found in CXCR3-positive naive cells than in CXCR3-negative naive cells.

Antigen specificity for these receptors is unknown. The authors made the TRB cDNA libraries by 5' RACE using UMI labels. TCRdb re-called the 5' RACE reads and shows each CDR3 protein once, DNA omitted. This sample's table reports about 150,000 distinct CDR3 sequences. Sequenced sample: naive CXCR3+ CD8+ T cells from blood. Subset specified: CD45RO-CCR7+CD27+CD95- naive CD8+ T cells expressing CXCR3 (TNR3+). The receptors originated from a human donor in good health. Some clones in this sample may be carry-over from other donors' samples.

The chain has TRBV27 and TRBJ2-1; no DNA is available, so the TRBD1 call from TCRdb remains unchecked. Per the germline V gene, CDR1 is MNHEY and CDR2 is SMNVEV (reference sequence). The CDR3 spans 14 residues. The CDR3 sequence: CASSSTTGWNEQFF.

The chain carries TRBV2 and TRBJ2-7; TCRdb proposes TRBD2, but this gene call is untestable without DNA. CDR1 SNHLY and CDR2 FYNNEI come from the germline V gene. This CDR3 region has 14 residues. CDR3 protein: CASNELAGAYEQYF.

The rearrangement links TRBV12-3 or TRBV12-4 to TRBJ2-5; TCRdb's D call of TRBD2 is untestable without DNA. The CDR3 totals 17 residues. CDR3 amino acids: CASSLTQAGGIQETQYF.

V usage is TRBV6-6 and J usage is TRBJ2-1; the D gene TCRdb calls, TRBD1, cannot be checked with no DNA. CDR1 and CDR2 from the germline V gene are MNHNY and SVGAGI (reference sequence). The CDR3 consists of 13 residues. The CDR3 region is CASSYLGVREQFF.

V is TRBV11-2 and J is TRBJ2-7. Germline V gene sequence: CDR1 SGHAT, CDR2 FQNNGV. The CDR3 is made up of 15 amino acids. The chain's CDR3 is CASSPTGSATYEQYF.

The V and J genes are TRBV9 and TRBJ2-7; TCRdb's D call, TRBD1, is unchecked because there is no DNA. Germline V gene data show CDR1 as SGDLS and CDR2 as YYNGEE. This CDR3 contains 13 residues. This CDR3 is CASSAPGYYEQYF.

The V gene is TRBV5-6, the J gene TRBJ2-3; checking the TCRdb D call of TRBD1 is not possible without DNA. Germline lookup yields CDR1 SGHDT and CDR2 YYEEEE. The CDR3 spans 17 residues. This chain's CDR3 is CASSWRAVIGDTDTQYF.

CDR3 residues: CSAGQLAYNEQFF. V usage is TRBV20-1 and J usage is TRBJ2-1; the D call of TRBD2 rests on TCRdb alone, since no DNA is present to check it. The CDR3 is made up of 13 amino acids. Germline loops: CDR1 DFQATT, CDR2 SNEGSKA (reference sequence).

CDR3 protein: CASSFGTGTMNEQFF. The gene calls are TRBV5-6 and TRBJ2-1; with no DNA, the TCRdb D assignment of TRBD1 cannot be verified. The germline CDR1 and CDR2 sequences are SGHDT and YYEEEE. The CDR3 totals 15 residues.

The J gene is TRBJ2-1, the V gene TRBV19; TCRdb's D call of TRBD1 is untestable without DNA. CDR3 length: 12 residues. CDR1 is LNHDA, CDR2 SQIVND, per germline (reference sequence). The CDR3 spells CASSMSGHEQFF.

The genes are TRBV11-2 and TRBJ2-2; TCRdb's D gene call, TRBD1, goes unchecked for lack of DNA. Germline V lookup: CDR1 SGHAT, CDR2 FQNNGV. This CDR3 has 15 amino acids. CDR3 loop: CASSWGYEGTGELFF. Full variable domain (remainder filled in from reference TRBV11-2 and TRBJ2-2): EAGVAQSPRYKIIEKRQSVAFWCNPISGHATLYWYQQILGQGPKLLIQFQNNGVVDDSQLPKDRFSAERLKGVDSTLKIQPAKLEDSAVYLCASSWGYEGTGELFFGEGSRLTVL.

The V and J genes are TRBV15 and TRBJ2-2. CDR1 and CDR2 (germline): LNHNV, YYDKDF (reference sequence). The CDR3 is 13 residues long. This chain's CDR3 is CATSTDNTGELFF.

The chain links TRBV18 to TRBJ2-2. The V gene's germline CDR1 is KGHSH and CDR2 LQKENI. The CDR3 has 15 residues. CDR3: CASSPGLSDTGELFF.

The gene calls are TRBV7-2 and TRBJ2-4; TCRdb's D gene call, TRBD1, goes unchecked for lack of DNA. CDR1 SGHTA and CDR2 FQGNSA come from the germline V gene. This CDR3 has 14 amino acids. The CDR3 is CASRSGQAFDIQYF.

The chain links TRBV28 to TRBJ2-7; TCRdb names TRBD1, which stays unverified in the absence of DNA. The CDR3 extends over 15 amino acids. Germline V gene data show CDR1 as MDHEN and CDR2 as SYDVKM. The CDR3: CASSLRGVRSYEQYF.

V usage is TRBV6-5 and J usage is TRBJ2-3. This CDR3 spans 15 amino acids. In germline, CDR1 is MNHEY, CDR2 SVGAGI. The CDR3 reads CASSYYRDVQDTQYF.

V usage is TRBV4-1 and J usage is TRBJ2-5; TCRdb's assignment of TRBD2 cannot be checked, as there is no DNA. The CDR3 spans 15 residues. Germline CDR1 MGHRA, CDR2 YSYEKL. The CDR3 sequence: CASSQSSGVQETQYF.